Listed below are T cell receptor beta chains from one sample, sequenced in a study of CD8+ T cells in alopecia areata. Using immunoSEQ multiplex PCR, the repertoire was profiled, and TCRdb retains in-frame clones only, with some absent. The table lists 150,000 or so clones, around 50% of them singletons. The sequences come from CD8+ T cells sorted from blood, collected at week 0. Every receptor here comes from a human donor with alopecia areata. Each CDR3 is given with its conserved first and last residue.

>TRBJ2-7|TRBV29-1
CSVEIAGIGKDEQYF
>TRBJ2-7|TRBV27
CASKAASGGYEQYF
>TRBJ1-1|TRBV13
CASSRTGEAFF
>TRBJ2-4|TRBV7-8
CASSSGDGIQYF
>TRBJ2-3|TRBV29-1
CSVDAYVSGGTDTQYF
>TRBJ2-1|TRBV13
CASSLEVRNNEQFF
>TRBJ2-1|TRBV2
CASSVDTGQGLNEQFF
>TRBJ1-1|TRBV19
CASTTGTIGGNTEAFF
>TRBJ1-1|TRBV5-1
CASSFTGVNTEAFF
>TRBJ1-6|TRBV28
CASSPLGAGQSTRTPLHF
>TRBJ2-7|TRBV2
CASSDLSDEQYF
>TRBJ2-2|TRBV6-6
CASRDTGELFF
>TRBJ2-2|TRBV2
CASRTGDNTGELFF
>TRBJ2-3|TRBV4-3
CASSPGGGYTDTQYF
>TRBJ2-1|TRBV30
CAWSGGQVNNEQFF
>TRBJ2-3|TRBV4-3
CASSQEEAGVLTDTQYF
>TRBJ2-4|TRBV7-9
CASSLVQNQNIQYF
>TRBJ2-2|TRBV14
CASSLTGTTGELFF
>TRBJ1-1|TRBV19
CASSIAHQNTEAFF
>TRBJ1-2|TRBV29-1
CSARDRNNYGYTF
>TRBJ2-3|TRBV27
CASSLDTGSTDTQYF
>TRBJ1-1|TRBV10-3
CAISASGDTEAFF
>TRBJ2-1|TRBV27
CASSLDNEQFF
>TRBJ1-2|TRBV13
CASSSRNLEDRGRGYTF
>TRBJ2-3|TRBV7-2
CASSLRTSGGLTDTQYF
>TRBJ2-7|TRBV2
CASSEGGGFPYEQYF